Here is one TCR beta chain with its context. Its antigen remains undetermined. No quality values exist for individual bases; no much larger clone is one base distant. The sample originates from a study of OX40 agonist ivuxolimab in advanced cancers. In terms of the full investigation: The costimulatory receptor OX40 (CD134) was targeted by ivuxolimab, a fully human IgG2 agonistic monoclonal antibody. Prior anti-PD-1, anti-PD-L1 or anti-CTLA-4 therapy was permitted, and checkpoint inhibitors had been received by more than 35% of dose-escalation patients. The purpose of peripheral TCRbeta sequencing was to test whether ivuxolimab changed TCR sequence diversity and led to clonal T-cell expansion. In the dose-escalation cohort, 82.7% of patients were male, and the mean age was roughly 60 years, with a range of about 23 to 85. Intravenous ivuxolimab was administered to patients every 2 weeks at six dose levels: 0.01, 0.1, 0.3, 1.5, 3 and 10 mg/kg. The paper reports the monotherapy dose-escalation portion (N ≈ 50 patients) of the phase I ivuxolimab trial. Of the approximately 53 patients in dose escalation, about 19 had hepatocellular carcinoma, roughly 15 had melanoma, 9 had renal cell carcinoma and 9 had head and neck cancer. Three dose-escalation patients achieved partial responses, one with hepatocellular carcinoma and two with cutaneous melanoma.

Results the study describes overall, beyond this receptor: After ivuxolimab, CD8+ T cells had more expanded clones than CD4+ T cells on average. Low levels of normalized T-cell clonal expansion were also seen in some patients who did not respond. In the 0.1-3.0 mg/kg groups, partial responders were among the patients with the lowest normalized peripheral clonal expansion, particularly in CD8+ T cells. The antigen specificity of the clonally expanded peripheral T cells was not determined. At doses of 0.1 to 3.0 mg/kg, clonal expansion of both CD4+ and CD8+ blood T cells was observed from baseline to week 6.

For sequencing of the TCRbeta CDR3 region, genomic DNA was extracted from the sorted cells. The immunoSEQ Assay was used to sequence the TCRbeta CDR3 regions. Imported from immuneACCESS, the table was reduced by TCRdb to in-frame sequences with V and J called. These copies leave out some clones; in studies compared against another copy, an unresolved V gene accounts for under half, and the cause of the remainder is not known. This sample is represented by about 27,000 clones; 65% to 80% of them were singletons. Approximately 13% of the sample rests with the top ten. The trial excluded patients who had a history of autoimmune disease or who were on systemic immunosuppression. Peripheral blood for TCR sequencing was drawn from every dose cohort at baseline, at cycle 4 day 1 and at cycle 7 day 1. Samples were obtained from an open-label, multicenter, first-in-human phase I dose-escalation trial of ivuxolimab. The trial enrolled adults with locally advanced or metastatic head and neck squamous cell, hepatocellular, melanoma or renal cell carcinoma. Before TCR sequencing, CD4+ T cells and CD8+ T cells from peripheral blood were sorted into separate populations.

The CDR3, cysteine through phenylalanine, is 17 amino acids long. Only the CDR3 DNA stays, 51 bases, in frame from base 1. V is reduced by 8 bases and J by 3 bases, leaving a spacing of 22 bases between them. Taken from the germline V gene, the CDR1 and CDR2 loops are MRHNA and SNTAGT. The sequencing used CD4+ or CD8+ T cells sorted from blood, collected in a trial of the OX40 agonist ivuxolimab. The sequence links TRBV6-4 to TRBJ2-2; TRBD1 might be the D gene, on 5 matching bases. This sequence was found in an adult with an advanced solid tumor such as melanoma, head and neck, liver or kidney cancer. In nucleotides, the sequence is TGTGCCAGCCCTGATGTTGGCAGGGAATTGTACACCGGGGAGCTGTTTTTT. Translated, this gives CASPDVGRELYTGELFF.